The 22 T cell receptor beta chains presented below share a single source sample, sequenced in a study of T cells after yellow fever vaccination. TCRdb independently ran MiXCR on the 5' RACE reads; one entry per CDR3 protein. Here the sample spans about 310,000 distinct CDR3 sequences, around 3.6% being singletons. The specimen was PBMCs, collected on the day of the yellow fever booster vaccination. The origin of the receptors is a young man who received the YFV17D yellow fever vaccine.

This clonotype has at least ten counts. V gene TRBV7-9 combines with J gene TRBJ1-6; 8 bases are a match to TRBD1. J was trimmed by 10 bases and V by 5 bases; bases with no gene match: 7. This CDR3 is built from 14 residues. CDR1 and CDR2 (germline): SEHNR, FQNEAQ (reference sequence). CDR3 protein: CASSVGDRGSPLHF. As DNA, the CDR3 is TGTGCCAGCAGCGTGGGAGACAGGGGCTCACCCCTCCACTTT.

The rearrangement uses TRBV7-8 and TRBJ1-2, with TRBD1 matching 9 bases. Germline lookup yields CDR1 SGHVS and CDR2 FQNEAQ. Unmatched junction bases numbered 1, after V lost 5 bases and J lost 6 bases. This CDR3 region has 12 residues. This CDR3 is CASSRTGDGYTF. The CDR3, as DNA: TGTGCCAGCAGCCGGACAGGGGATGGCTACACCTTC.

The J gene is TRBJ1-1, the V gene TRBV7-9; D is uncertain. The V gene's germline CDR1 is SEHNR and CDR2 FQNEAQ (reference sequence). The CDR3 has 13 amino acids. Trimming removed 5 bases from V and 5 bases from J, with 12 bases in between. DNA of the CDR3: TGTGCCAGCAGCCCCCGTAGCGAGACTGAAGCTTTCTTT. This sequence encodes CASSPRSETEAFF. Variable domain in full (rest from reference TRBV7-9 and TRBJ1-1): DTGVSQNPRHKITKRGQNVTFRCDPISEHNRLYWYRQTLGQGPEFLTYFQNEAQLEKSRLLSDRFSAERPKGSFSTLEIQRTEQGDSAMYLCASSPRSETEAFFGQGTRLTVV.

This clonotype was found many times. The chain uses TRBV7-2 and TRBJ2-1; D tentatively fits TRBD1 or TRBD2 (6 bases each). There are 16 residues in the CDR3. CDR1 is SGHTA, CDR2 FQGNSA, per germline. V lost 0 bases and J lost 10, with 19 bases in between. The CDR3 DNA follows: TGTGCCAGCAGCTTAGCATGGGGGCCGGCCGGGGGAGAGCAGTTCTTC. The encoded protein is CASSLAWGPAGGEQFF.

Of note for this clonotype: A much more abundant neighbour one base away suggests this may be a read error. The conserved phenylalanine or tryptophan is not found at the CDR3 terminus, so this likely reflects a read error. The chain uses TRBV5-1 and TRBJ2-1, with 7 positions matching TRBD1. V shed 2 bases and J 12 bases; nucleotides not matched to a gene: 11. The CDR3 is made up of 14 amino acids. Germline values: CDR1 SGHRS, CDR2 YFSETQ. The CDR3: CASSFGESTGTQFS. CDR3 nucleotides: TGCGCCAGCAGCTTTGGTGAGTCGACAGGGACGCAGTTCTCC.

This clonotype has ten or more counts. The gene calls are TRBV20-1 and TRBJ2-5; D remains unclear. V was cut by 0 bases and J by 7 bases, with 15 bases left in between. The CDR3 has 14 amino acids. Germline V gene data show CDR1 as DFQATT and CDR2 as SNEGSKA (reference sequence). Here the CDR3 reads CSARDGSYAVTQYF. CDR3 sequence (DNA): TGCAGTGCTAGAGACGGAAGCTACGCCGTGACCCAGTACTTC.

The chain uses TRBV7-8 and TRBJ2-7, with D possibly TRBD1 on 5 matching bases. Germline values: CDR1 SGHVS, CDR2 FQNEAQ. This CDR3 region has 13 residues. V was trimmed by 0 bases and J by 4 bases, leaving 7 bases between them. The CDR3: CASSLAGVYEQYV. CDR3 in DNA: TGTGCCAGCAGCTTAGCAGGGGTGTACGAGCAGTACGTC.

This clonotype was seen ten or more times. V and J are TRBV7-3 and TRBJ2-2; TRBD2 might be the D (5 bases). The CDR3 length is 15 residues. The germline gives CDR1 SGHTA, CDR2 FQGTGA. Trimming stripped 5 bases from V and 1 base from J, with 11 bases between. The CDR3 coding sequence is TGTGCCAGCAGCGTCGACTATTTGAACACCGGGGAGCTGTTTTTT. Its protein is CASSVDYLNTGELFF.

The table lists this clonotype with many counts. The chain carries TRBV5-5 and TRBJ2-5, with D unclear. Per germline, CDR1 SGHKS and CDR2 YYEKEE (reference sequence). Trimming left V 0 bases short and J 7 bases short, with 4 bases between. CDR3 length equals 11 residues. The CDR3 nucleotides are TGTGCCAGCAGCTTGGCTGGGACCCAGTACTTC. Protein product: CASSLAGTQYF.

The gene calls are TRBV5-4 and TRBJ2-7; 11 bases match TRBD1. The germline gives CDR1 SGHNT, CDR2 YYREEE (reference sequence). This CDR3 is 17 amino acids long. V trimming: 4 bases; J trimming: 5 bases; junction bases outside the gene matches: 14. The CDR3, as DNA: TGTGCCAGCAGCGGAGGTCCCGGGACAGGGGGTCGAAACGAGCAGTACGTC. Its protein product is CASSGGPGTGGRNEQYV.

The rearrangement links TRBV18 to TRBJ1-2; 7 bases line up with TRBD1. V was pared by 3 bases and J by 4 bases, with 5 bases of the junction left unmatched. The CDR3 totals 14 residues. CDR1 is KGHSH, CDR2 LQKENI, per germline. The CDR3 DNA follows: TGTGCCAGCTCACCCGGGACAGATCTCTATGGCTACACCTTC. This translates into CASSPGTDLYGYTF.

This clonotype has a count of ten or more. The J gene is TRBJ2-1, the V gene TRBV6-5; D might be TRBD2 (5 bases). V lost 5 bases to trimming and J lost 7 bases, with 12 bases between them. The CDR3 consists of 13 residues. CDR1 is MNHEY, CDR2 SVGAGI, per germline. CDR3 amino acids: CASSTGVRNEQFF. The CDR3 DNA sequence: TGTGCCAGCAGTACCGGGGTCCGGAATGAGCAGTTCTTC.

In its sample, this clonotype was seen many times. J is TRBJ2-3 and V is TRBV3-1; 13 positions match TRBD2. This CDR3 spans 15 amino acids. V lost 7 bases, J lost 7 bases, and 8 bases stayed unmatched. The V gene's germline CDR1 is LGHDT and CDR2 YNNKEL (reference sequence). The CDR3 protein is CASTALAGGQNTQYF. CDR3 nucleotides: TGTGCCAGCACCGCACTAGCGGGGGGGCAAAATACGCAGTATTTT.

This sequence joins TRBV4-2 and TRBJ2-7, with 9 bases aligning to TRBD1. The CDR3 totals 16 residues. V trimming: 2 bases; J trimming: 7 bases; junction bases outside the gene matches: 12. CDR1 and CDR2 (germline): LGHNA, YNFKEQ. CDR3 sequence reads: CASSQLTGTGTEEQYF. In DNA, the CDR3 is TGTGCCAGCAGCCAACTCACCGGGACAGGGACGGAGGAGCAGTACTTC.

The chain employs TRBV7-2 and TRBJ2-7; TRBD2 might be the D (6 bases). Germline loops: CDR1 SGHTA, CDR2 FQGNSA. The germline V and J ends were trimmed by 5 bases and 5 bases, with 10 bases remaining between them. The CDR3 spans 12 residues. The CDR3 protein is CASSPGGHEQYF. In DNA, the CDR3 is TGTGCCAGCAGCCCCGGGGGACACGAGCAGTACTTC.

This chain uses TRBV7-2 with TRBJ2-7; D is perhaps TRBD1 (6 bases). Germline V gene sequence: CDR1 SGHTA, CDR2 FQGNSA. CDR3 length equals 16 residues. V was shortened by 4 bases and J by 0 bases, with 16 bases between the two germline ends. The chain's CDR3 is CASSYTTGLGSYEQYF. The DNA for the CDR3 is TGTGCCAGCAGCTACACGACAGGCCTTGGCTCCTACGAGCAGTACTTC.

The chain links TRBV11-2 to TRBJ1-1; D is uncertain. V was shortened by 1 base and J by 3 bases, with 6 bases between the two germline ends. The CDR3 totals 13 residues. Germline V gene lookup returns CDR1 SGHAT and CDR2 FQNNGV. CDR3 residues: CASSLVQDTEAFF. CDR3 nucleotide sequence: TGTGCCAGCAGCTTAGTTCAGGACACTGAAGCTTTCTTT.

The sample holds many counts of this clonotype. The chain links TRBV20-1 to TRBJ1-6; possibly TRBD1 for D (5 bases). The CDR3 spans 12 residues. Germline CDR1 and CDR2: DFQATT and SNEGSKA (reference sequence). Deletions cut 4 bases from V and 12 bases from J, with 13 bases between. This CDR3 is CSAIDRARPLHF. The CDR3 DNA sequence: TGCAGTGCTATAGACAGAGCCCGACCCCTCCACTTT.

This clonotype was counted ten times or more. The chain employs TRBV5-1 and TRBJ2-1; 9 bases fit TRBD2. The germline gives CDR1 SGHRS, CDR2 YFSETQ. The CDR3 runs 16 residues. With 0 bases clipped from V and 2 bases from J, the junction kept 3 bases outside the gene matches. CDR3 DNA: TGCGCCAGCAGCTTGGTTCTAGCGGGGACCTACAATGAGCAGTTCTTC. This encodes CASSLVLAGTYNEQFF.

As regards this clonotype: A much larger clonotype is one base distant, so this may be a read error. The V call is TRBV27, the J call TRBJ2-7; 7 bases map to TRBD1. The CDR3 sequence is 14 residues long. Germline loops: CDR1 MNHEY, CDR2 SMNVEV (reference sequence). The CDR3 protein is CASSPQGFTYEQFV. CDR3 in DNA: TGTGCCAGCAGTCCACAGGGGTTCACCTACGAGCAGTTCGTC.

This clonotype was recorded many times. The chain joins TRBV6-2 or TRBV6-3 to TRBJ2-7; TRBD1 matches at 7 bases. The CDR3 has 15 residues. Germline V gene lookup returns CDR1 MNHEY and CDR2 SVGEGT. V was clipped by 6 bases and J by 0 bases; unmatched bases: 8. Written as DNA, the CDR3 is TGTGCCAGCAGCCCCGGGACAGCGAACTCCTACGAGCAGTACTTC. Amino acid sequence: CASSPGTANSYEQYF.

The table lists this clonotype with many counts. The gene calls are TRBV6-2 or TRBV6-3 and TRBJ2-7; the D gene is possibly TRBD2 (5 bases). The CDR3 contains 17 residues. The V gene lost 7 bases and the J gene lost 2 bases, with 24 bases spanning the gap. Germline V lookup: CDR1 MNHEY, CDR2 SVGEGT. The CDR3 DNA follows: TGTGCCAGCAAAAAGATGGGCACCCGAGGGAGCGCCTACGAGCAGTACTTC. As protein: CASKKMGTRGSAYEQYF.